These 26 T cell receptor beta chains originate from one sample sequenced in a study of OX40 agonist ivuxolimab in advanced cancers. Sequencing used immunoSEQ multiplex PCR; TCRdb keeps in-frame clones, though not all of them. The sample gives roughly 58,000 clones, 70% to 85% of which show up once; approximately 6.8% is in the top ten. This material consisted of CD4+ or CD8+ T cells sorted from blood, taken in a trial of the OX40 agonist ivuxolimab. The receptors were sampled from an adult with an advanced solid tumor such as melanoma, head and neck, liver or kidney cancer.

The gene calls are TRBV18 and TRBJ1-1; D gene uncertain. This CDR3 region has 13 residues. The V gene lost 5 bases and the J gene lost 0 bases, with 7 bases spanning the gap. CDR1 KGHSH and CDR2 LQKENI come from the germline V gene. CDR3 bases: TGTGCCAGCTCATCGACGTTGAACACTGAAGCTTTCTTT. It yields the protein CASSSTLNTEAFF.

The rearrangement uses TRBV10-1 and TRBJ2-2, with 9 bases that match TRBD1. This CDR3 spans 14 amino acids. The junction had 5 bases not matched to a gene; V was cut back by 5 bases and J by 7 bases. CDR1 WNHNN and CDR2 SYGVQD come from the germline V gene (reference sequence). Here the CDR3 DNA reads TGCGCCAGCAGTCGACAGGGGGGTAGCGGGGAGCTGTTTTTT. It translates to CASSRQGGSGELFF.

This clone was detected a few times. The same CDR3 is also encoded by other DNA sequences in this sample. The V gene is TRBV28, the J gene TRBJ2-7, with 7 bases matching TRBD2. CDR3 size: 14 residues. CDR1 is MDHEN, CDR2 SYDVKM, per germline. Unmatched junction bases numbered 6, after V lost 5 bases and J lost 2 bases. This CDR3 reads CASSRRGRAYEQYF. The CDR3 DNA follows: TGTGCCAGCAGTAGACGCGGGAGAGCCTACGAGCAGTACTTC.

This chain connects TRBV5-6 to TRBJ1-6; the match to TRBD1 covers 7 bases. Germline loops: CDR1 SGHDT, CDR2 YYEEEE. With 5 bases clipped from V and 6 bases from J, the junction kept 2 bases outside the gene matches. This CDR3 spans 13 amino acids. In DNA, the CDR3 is TGTGCCAGCAGTCAGGGGGTTAATTCACCCCTCCACTTT. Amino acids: CASSQGVNSPLHF.

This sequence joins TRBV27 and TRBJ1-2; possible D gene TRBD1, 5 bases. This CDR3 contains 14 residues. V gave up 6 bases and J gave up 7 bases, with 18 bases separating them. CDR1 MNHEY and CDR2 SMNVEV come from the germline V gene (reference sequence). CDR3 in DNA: TGTGCCAGCAGCCCCGGGAGGATTGGGGGTGGCTACACCTTC. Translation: CASSPGRIGGGYTF.

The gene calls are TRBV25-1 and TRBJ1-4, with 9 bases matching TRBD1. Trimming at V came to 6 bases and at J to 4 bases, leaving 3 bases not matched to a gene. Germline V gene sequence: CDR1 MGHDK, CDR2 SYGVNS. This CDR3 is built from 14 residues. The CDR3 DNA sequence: TGTGCCAGCAGGGGACAGGGAAATAATGAAAAACTGTTTTTT. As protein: CASRGQGNNEKLFF.

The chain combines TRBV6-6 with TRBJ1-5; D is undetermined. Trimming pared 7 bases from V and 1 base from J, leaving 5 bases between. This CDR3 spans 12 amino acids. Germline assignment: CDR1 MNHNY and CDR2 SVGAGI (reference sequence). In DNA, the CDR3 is TGTGCCAGCAAAGAGAGCAATCAGCCCCAGCATTTT. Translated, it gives CASKESNQPQHF.

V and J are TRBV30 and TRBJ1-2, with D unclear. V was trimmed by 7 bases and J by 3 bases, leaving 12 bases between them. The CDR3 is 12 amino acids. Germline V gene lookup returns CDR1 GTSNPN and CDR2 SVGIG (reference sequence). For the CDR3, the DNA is TGTGCCTTCTCGACAACCTACTATGGCTACACCTTC. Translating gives CAFSTTYYGYTF. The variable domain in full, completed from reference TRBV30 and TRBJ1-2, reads SQTIHQWPATLVQPVGSPLSLECTVEGTSNPNLYWYRQAAGRGLQLLFYSVGIGQISSEVPQNLSASRPQDRQFILSSKKLLLSDSGFYLCAFSTTYYGYTFGSGTRLTVV.

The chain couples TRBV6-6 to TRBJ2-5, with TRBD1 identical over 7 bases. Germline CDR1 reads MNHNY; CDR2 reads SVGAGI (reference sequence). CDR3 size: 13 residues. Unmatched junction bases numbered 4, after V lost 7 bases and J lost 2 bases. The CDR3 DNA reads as TGTGCCAGCACCGGACAGGTTCAAGAGACCCAGTACTTC. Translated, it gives CASTGQVQETQYF.

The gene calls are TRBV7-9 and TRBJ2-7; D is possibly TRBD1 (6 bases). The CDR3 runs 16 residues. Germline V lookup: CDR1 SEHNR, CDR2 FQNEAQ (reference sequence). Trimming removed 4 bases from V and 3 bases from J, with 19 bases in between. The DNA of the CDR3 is TGTGCCAGCAGCTCGATCGAACAGGGTTTAGTCTACGAGCAGTACTTC. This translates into CASSSIEQGLVYEQYF.

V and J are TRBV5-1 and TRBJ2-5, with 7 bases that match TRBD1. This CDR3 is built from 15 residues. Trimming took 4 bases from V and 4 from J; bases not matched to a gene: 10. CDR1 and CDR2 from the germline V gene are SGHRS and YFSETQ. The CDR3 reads CASSPNGQAGETQYF. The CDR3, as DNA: TGCGCCAGCAGCCCCAACGGACAGGCGGGAGAGACCCAGTACTTC.

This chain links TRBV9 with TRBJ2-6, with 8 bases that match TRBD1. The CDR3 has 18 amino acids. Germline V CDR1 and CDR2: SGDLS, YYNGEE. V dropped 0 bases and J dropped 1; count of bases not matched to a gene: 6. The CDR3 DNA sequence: TGTGCCAGCAGCGTAGGAACAGGGGGTTGGTCTGGGGCCAACGTCCTGACTTTC. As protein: CASSVGTGGWSGANVLTF. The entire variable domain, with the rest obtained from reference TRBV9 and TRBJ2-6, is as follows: DSGVTQTPKHLITATGQRVTLRCSPRSGDLSVYWYQQSLDQGLQFLIQYYNGEERAKGNILERFSAQQFPDLHSELNLSSLELGDSALYFCASSVGTGGWSGANVLTFGAGSRLTVL.

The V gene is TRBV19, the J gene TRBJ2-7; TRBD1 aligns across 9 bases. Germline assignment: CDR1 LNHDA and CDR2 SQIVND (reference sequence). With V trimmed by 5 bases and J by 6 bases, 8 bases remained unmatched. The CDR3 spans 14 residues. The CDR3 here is CASSGQGNVREQYF. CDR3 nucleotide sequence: TGTGCCAGTAGTGGACAGGGGAACGTCCGCGAGCAGTACTTC.

CDR3 bases: TGTGCCAGCAGTTTATCGAGGACCCAGTACTTC. It specifies CASSLSRTQYF. V usage is TRBV28 and J usage is TRBJ2-5; D remains unclear. V shed 1 base and J shed 7 bases, with 4 bases lying between them. This CDR3 has 11 residues. CDR1 is MDHEN, CDR2 SYDVKM, per germline.

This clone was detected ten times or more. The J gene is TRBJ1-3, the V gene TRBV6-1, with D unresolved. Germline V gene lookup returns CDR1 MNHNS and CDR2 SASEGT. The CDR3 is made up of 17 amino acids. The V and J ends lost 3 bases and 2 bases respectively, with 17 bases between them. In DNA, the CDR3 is TGTGCCAGCAGTGATTCCCTGCGCCCCAGAACTGGAAACACCATATATTTT. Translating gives CASSDSLRPRTGNTIYF.

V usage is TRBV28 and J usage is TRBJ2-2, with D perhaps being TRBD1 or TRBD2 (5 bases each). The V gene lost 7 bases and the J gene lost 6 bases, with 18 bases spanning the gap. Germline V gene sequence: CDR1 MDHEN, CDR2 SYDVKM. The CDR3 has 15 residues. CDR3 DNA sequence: TGTGCCAGCATCACTTCAAAGGGGACGGCCGGGGAGCTGTTTTTT. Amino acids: CASITSKGTAGELFF.

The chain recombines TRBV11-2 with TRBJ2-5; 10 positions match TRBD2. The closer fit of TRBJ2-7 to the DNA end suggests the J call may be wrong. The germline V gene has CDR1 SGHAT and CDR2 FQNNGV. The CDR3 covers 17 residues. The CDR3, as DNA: TGTGCCAGCAGCTTCACCACGGGGAAAGCGGGGGGGAACGAGCAGTACTTC. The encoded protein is CASSFTTGKAGGNEQYF.

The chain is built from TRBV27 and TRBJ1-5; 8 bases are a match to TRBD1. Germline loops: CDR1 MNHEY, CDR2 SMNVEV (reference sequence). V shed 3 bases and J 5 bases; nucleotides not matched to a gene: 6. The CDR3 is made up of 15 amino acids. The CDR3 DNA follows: TGTGCCAGCAGTTTGTCCACAGGGGGACATCAGCCCCAGCATTTT. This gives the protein CASSLSTGGHQPQHF.

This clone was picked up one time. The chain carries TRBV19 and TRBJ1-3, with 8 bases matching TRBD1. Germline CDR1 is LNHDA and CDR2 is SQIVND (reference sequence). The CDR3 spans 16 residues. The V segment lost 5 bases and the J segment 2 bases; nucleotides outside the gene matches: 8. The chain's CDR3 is CASSLPRTGPGNTIYF. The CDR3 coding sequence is TGTGCCAGTAGTCTCCCTAGGACAGGGCCTGGAAACACCATATATTTT.

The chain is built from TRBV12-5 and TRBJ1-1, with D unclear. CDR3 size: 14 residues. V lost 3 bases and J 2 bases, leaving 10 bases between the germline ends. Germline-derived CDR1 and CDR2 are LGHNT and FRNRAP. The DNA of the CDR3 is TGTGCTAGTGGTTTTTCTGGCCGCAACACTGAAGCTTTCTTT. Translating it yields CASGFSGRNTEAFF.

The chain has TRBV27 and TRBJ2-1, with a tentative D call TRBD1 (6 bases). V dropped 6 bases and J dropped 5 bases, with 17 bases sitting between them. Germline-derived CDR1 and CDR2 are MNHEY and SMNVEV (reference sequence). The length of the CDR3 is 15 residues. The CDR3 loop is CASRSDRPGNNEQFF. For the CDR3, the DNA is TGTGCCAGCAGATCTGACAGGCCTGGCAACAATGAGCAGTTCTTC.

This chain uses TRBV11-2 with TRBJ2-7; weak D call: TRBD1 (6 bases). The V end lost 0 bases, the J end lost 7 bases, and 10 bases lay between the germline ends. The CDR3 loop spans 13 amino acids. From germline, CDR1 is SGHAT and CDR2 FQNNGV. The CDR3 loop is CASSLDTDREQYF. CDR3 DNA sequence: TGTGCCAGCAGCTTAGATACCGACAGGGAGCAGTACTTC.

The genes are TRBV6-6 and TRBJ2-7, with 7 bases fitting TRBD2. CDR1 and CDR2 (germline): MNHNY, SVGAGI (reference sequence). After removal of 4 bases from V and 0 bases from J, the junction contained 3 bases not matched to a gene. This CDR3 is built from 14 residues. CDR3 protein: CASSSGRRSYEQYF. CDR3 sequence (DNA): TGTGCCAGCAGTTCCGGGAGGCGCTCCTACGAGCAGTACTTC.

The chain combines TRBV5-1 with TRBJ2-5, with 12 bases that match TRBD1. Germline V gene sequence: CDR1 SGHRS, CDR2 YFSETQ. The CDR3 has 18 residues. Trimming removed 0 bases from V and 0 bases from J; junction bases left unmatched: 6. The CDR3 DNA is TGCGCCAGCAGCTTGGCCGGGACAGGGGGCAGGTACCAAGAGACCCAGTACTTC. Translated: CASSLAGTGGRYQETQYF.

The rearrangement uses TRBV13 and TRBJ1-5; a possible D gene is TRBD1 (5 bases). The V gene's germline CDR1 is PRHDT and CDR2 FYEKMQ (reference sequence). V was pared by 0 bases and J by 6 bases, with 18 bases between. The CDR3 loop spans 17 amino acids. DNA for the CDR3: TGTGCCAGCAGCTTAGGAGGGGCAGGGAGGTATGGTCAGCCCCAGCATTTT. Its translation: CASSLGGAGRYGQPQHF.

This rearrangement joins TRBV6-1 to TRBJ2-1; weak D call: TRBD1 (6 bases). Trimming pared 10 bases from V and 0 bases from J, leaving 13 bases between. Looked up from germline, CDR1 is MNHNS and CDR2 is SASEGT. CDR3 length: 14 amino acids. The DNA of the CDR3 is TGTGCCACCCAGACAGGCAGCTCCTACAATGAGCAGTTCTTC. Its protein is CATQTGSSYNEQFF.